A selection of T cell receptor beta chains follows, all from one sample in a study of PD-1 blockade in classical Hodgkin lymphoma. Data came from immunoSEQ multiplex PCR; TCRdb stores just in-frame clones and leaves some out. The sample includes over 8,500 clones, approximately 90% seen only once; the top ten take roughly 20%. The sample here was peripheral blood mononuclear cells (PBMCs), taken before the fourth cycle of nivolumab. Receptors originate from a human donor with classical Hodgkin lymphoma. Both conserved end residues are part of each CDR3. The D gene is left open where the match is weak. Only part of the rows carry a size: once, few, many, or a class if the clone is expanded.

v_gene	j_gene	d_gene	abundance	CDR3aa	CDR3nt
TRBV18	TRBJ1-1	NA	few	CASSSLTEMNTEAFF	TGTGCCAGCTCGTCCTTGACAGAAATGAACACTGAAGCTTTCTTT
TRBV7-2	TRBJ1-6	TRBD1	NA	CASSLRDRGEPLHF	TGTGCCAGCAGCTTAAGGGACAGGGGTGAACCCCTCCACTTT
TRBV10-3	TRBJ2-2	NA	few	CAISDLAQTNTGELFF	TGTGCCATCAGTGACCTCGCGCAAACGAACACCGGGGAGCTGTTTTTT
TRBV21-1	TRBJ1-1	NA	once	CASSKRGQEEGWDTEAFF	TGTGCCAGCAGCAAAAGGGGACAGGAGGAGGGTTGGGACACTGAAGCTTTCTTT
TRBV5-5	TRBJ2-6	NA	NA	CASHDTLAQSRANVLTF	TGTGCCAGCCATGATACTCTCGCACAAAGTCGGGCCAACGTCCTGACTTTC
TRBV9	TRBJ1-4	TRBD1	NA	CASSVGGGAWEKLFF	TGTGCCAGCAGTGTAGGAGGGGGCGCGTGGGAAAAACTGTTTTTT
TRBV29-1	TRBJ1-6	NA	NA	CSVGSSYNSPLHF	TGCAGCGTTGGAAGCTCCTATAATTCACCCCTCCACTTT
TRBV6-6	TRBJ2-5	NA	NA	CASSYPTSFRQETQYF	TGTGCCAGCAGTTACCCAACTAGCTTCCGACAAGAGACCCAGTACTTC
TRBV15	TRBJ2-7	NA	NA	CATSVSVRYEQYF	TGTGCCACCTCGGTCTCGGTCCGCTACGAGCAGTACTTC
TRBV4-2	TRBJ2-7	NA	once	CASSQDPRGSYEQYF	TGTGCCAGCAGCCAAGATCCTAGGGGGTCCTACGAGCAGTACTTC
TRBV20-1	TRBJ1-2	NA	NA	CSASDSYGYTF	TGCAGTGCTTCGGACAGCTATGGCTACACCTTC
TRBV7-2	TRBJ2-7	TRBD1	NA	CASSSYRGVYEQYF	TGTGCCAGCAGCTCCTACAGGGGGGTGTACGAGCAGTACTTC
TRBV9	TRBJ2-2	NA	NA	CASRRAPDLTGELFF	TGTGCCAGCAGGCGGGCTCCGGACCTTACCGGGGAGCTGTTTTTT
TRBV12-5	TRBJ1-6	TRBD1	NA	CATRTGNSPLHF	TGTGCTACCCGGACAGGGAATTCACCCCTCCACTTT
TRBV12-5	TRBJ1-1	TRBD1	few	CASGLDRVEAFF	TGTGCTAGTGGTTTAGACAGGGTTGAAGCTTTCTTT
TRBV27	TRBJ2-7	TRBD1	NA	CASSSPTPGQGNEQYF	TGTGCCAGCAGTTCGCCAACTCCGGGACAGGGCAACGAGCAGTACTTC
TRBV13	TRBJ1-1	NA	NA	CASSTRTENTEAFF	TGCGCCAGCAGCACTCGGACAGAGAACACTGAAGCTTTCTTT
TRBV5-6	TRBJ2-7	NA	NA	CASSFPTEFSYEQYF	TGTGCCAGCAGCTTTCCTACAGAGTTCTCCTACGAGCAGTACTTC
TRBV2	TRBJ1-3	TRBD1	NA	CASSEGTVLNTIYF	TGTGCCAGCAGTGAGGGGACAGTTTTAAACACCATATATTTT
TRBV7-8	TRBJ2-5	NA	NA	CASSTPQETQYF	TGTGCCAGCAGCACCCCCCAAGAGACCCAGTACTTC
TRBV7-7	TRBJ2-1	NA	NA	CASSLGGGVYNEQFF	TGTGCTAGCAGCTTAGGCGGGGGCGTTTACAATGAGCAGTTCTTC
TRBV5-1	TRBJ2-1	TRBD1	NA	CASSFLGTGVFGEQFF	TGCGCCAGCAGCTTCTTAGGGACAGGGGTGTTCGGGGAGCAGTTCTTC
TRBV7-2	TRBJ1-2	NA	once	CASSSGLSRGYGYTF	TGTGCCAGCAGCTCCGGACTTTCACGGGGCTATGGCTACACCTTC
TRBV15	TRBJ1-6	NA	NA	CATSIRGNNSPLHF	TGTGCCACCAGCATACGGGGGAATAATTCACCCCTCCACTTT
TRBV7-9	TRBJ2-3	NA	NA	CASSWMSGTDTQYF	TGTGCCAGCAGCTGGATGTCGGGCACAGATACGCAGTATTTT
TRBV7-2	TRBJ2-7	TRBD1	once	CASSSTGRGSYEQYF	TGTGCCAGCAGCTCCACGGGCAGGGGGTCTTACGAGCAGTACTTC
TRBV7-3	TRBJ2-3	TRBD2	once	CASSLGLADTQYF	TGTGCCAGCAGCTTGGGACTAGCAGATACGCAGTATTTT
TRBV9	TRBJ1-4	TRBD1	NA	CASSVGSRQGEEKLFF	TGTGCCAGCAGCGTAGGATCCCGACAGGGGGAGGAAAAACTGTTTTTT
TRBV28	TRBJ2-2	NA	once	CASSLGDATGELFF	TGTGCCAGCAGTTTAGGGGACGCCACCGGGGAGCTGTTTTTT
TRBV11-3	TRBJ1-5	NA	NA	CASSSTQGGNQPQHF	TGTGCCAGCAGCTCGACCCAAGGGGGCAATCAGCCCCAGCATTTT
TRBV19	TRBJ2-7	TRBD2	NA	CASSIGGTVGFYEQYF	TGTGCCAGTAGTATCGGGGGGACCGTCGGATTCTACGAGCAGTACTTC
TRBV18	TRBJ1-1	TRBD1	NA	CASSPRTGGTEAFF	TGTGCCAGCTCACCAAGGACAGGGGGGACTGAAGCTTTCTTT
TRBV29-1	TRBJ1-1	TRBD1	NA	CSVSTGLMNTEAFF	TGCAGCGTCTCGACAGGGTTGATGAACACTGAAGCTTTCTTT
TRBV11-2	TRBJ2-5	TRBD2	NA	CASSTNPGLALQETQYF	TGTGCCAGCAGTACCAATCCGGGACTAGCCCTTCAAGAGACCCAGTACTTC
TRBV28	TRBJ2-7	TRBD1	NA	CASSPGTGFSYEQYF	TGTGCCAGCAGTCCCGGGACAGGTTTCTCCTACGAGCAGTACTTC
TRBV13	TRBJ1-3	NA	NA	CASSLTGGENTIYF	TGTGCCAGCAGCTTAACTGGAGGAGAAAACACCATATATTTT
TRBV5-1	TRBJ2-3	TRBD1	NA	CASRARGSGGSTDTQYF	TGCGCCAGCAGGGCCCGGGGCTCAGGGGGCAGCACAGATACGCAGTATTTT
TRBV14	TRBJ1-3	NA	NA	CASSQLKGLGGNTIYF	TGTGCCAGCAGCCAACTCAAGGGTCTTGGTGGAAACACCATATATTTT
TRBV6-6	TRBJ2-5	TRBD2	large	CASNLAGGLQETQYF	TGTGCCAGCAACCTAGCGGGGGGTTTGCAAGAGACCCAGTACTTC
TRBV6-4	TRBJ2-3	TRBD1	once	CASSDGAGGLDTQYF	TGTGCCAGCAGTGACGGGGCAGGGGGCTTAGATACGCAGTATTTT
TRBV5-1	TRBJ1-4	NA	NA	CASSHNLRANNEKLFF	TGCGCCAGCAGCCACAATCTTAGGGCTAATAATGAAAAACTGTTTTTT
TRBV27	TRBJ1-2	NA	NA	CASSLEQGRPRYTF	TGTGCCAGCAGTTTGGAACAGGGAAGGCCTCGCTACACCTTC
TRBV9	TRBJ2-5	NA	once	CASSVGVEETQYF	TGTGCCAGCAGCGTTGGCGTGGAAGAGACCCAGTACTTC
TRBV9	TRBJ2-3	TRBD2	once	CASSASGTSFADTQYF	TGTGCCAGCAGCGCCTCCGGGACTAGCTTTGCGGATACGCAGTATTTT